This T cell receptor beta chain was sequenced in a study of post-analysis software for immune sequencing data. Study-wide results and caveats: Relative to controls, patients had a few TRBV segments at higher frequency, with TRBV5-6, TRBV5-1 and TRBV20-1 among these. The normalized Chao1 diversity of multiple sclerosis patients was significantly lower than that of controls.

Unique molecular identifiers had been added to the TCR beta cDNA libraries. A single record per CDR3 protein comes from TCRdb applying MiXCR to the PCR reads. The repertoire holds a few hundred thousand distinct CDR3 sequences, with around a third as singletons. Per the germline V gene, CDR1 is LGHDT and CDR2 is YNNKEL (reference sequence). J gave up 7 bases and V 0 bases, and 3 bases lay outside the gene matches. The CDR3 contains 15 residues. On this clonotype itself: The antigen is undetermined.

Sequenced material: blood. The TCR comes from a girl between 5 and 17 years old with multiple sclerosis. The genes are TRBV3-1 and TRBJ2-1; 10 bases match TRBD2. In DNA, the CDR3 is TGTGCCAGCAGCCAAGAAGCGGGGGGGTGGAATGAGCAGTTCTTC. Translation: CASSQEAGGWNEQFF.